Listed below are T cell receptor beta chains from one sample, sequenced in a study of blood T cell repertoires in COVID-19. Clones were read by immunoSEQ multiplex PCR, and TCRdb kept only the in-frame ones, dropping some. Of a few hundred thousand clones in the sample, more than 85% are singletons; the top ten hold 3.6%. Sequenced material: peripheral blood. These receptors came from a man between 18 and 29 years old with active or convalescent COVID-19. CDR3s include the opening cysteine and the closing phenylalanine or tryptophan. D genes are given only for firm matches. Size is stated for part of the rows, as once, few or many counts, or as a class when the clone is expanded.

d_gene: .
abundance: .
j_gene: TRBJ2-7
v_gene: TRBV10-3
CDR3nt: TGTGCCATCAGGGGCGGGAATCCCAACGAGCAGTACTTC
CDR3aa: CAIRGGNPNEQYF

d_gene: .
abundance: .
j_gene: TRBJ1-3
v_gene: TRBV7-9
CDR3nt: TGTGCCTATAGTTCGGGGACTGGAAACACCATATATTTT
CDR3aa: CAYSSGTGNTIYF

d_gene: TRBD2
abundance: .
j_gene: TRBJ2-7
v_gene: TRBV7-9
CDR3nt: TGTGCCAGCAGCCAGGACTACACGGGAGGTTCTTACGAGCAGTACTTC
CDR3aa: CASSQDYTGGSYEQYF

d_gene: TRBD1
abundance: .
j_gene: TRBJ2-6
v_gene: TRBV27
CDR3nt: TGTGCCAGCAGTTTAACAGGGACAGGGTATATAGGGGCCAACGTCCTGACTTTC
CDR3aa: CASSLTGTGYIGANVLTF

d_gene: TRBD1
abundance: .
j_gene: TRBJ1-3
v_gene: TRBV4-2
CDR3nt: TGTGCCAGCAGCAAACGGGACAGCGGAAACACCATATATTTT
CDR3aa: CASSKRDSGNTIYF

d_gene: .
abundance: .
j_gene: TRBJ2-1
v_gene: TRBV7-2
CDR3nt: TGTGCCAGCAGCCGAACTAGTGGTCATGAGCAGTTCTTC
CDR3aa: CASSRTSGHEQFF

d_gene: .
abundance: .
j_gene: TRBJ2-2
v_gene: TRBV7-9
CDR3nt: TGTGCCAGCAGCTTAGGAGCCGGGGAGCTGTTTTTT
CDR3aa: CASSLGAGELFF

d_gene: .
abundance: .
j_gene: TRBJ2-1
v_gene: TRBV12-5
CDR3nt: TGTGCTAGTGCTTTACAGAGCTCCTACAATGAGCAGTTCTTC
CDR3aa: CASALQSSYNEQFF

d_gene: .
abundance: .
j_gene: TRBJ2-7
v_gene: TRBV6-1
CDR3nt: TGTGCCAGCAGTGAAGTGGGCGCCACCTACGAGCAGTACTTC
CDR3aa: CASSEVGATYEQYF

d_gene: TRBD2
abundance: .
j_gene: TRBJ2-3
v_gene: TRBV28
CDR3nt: TGTGCCAGCAGTCAAGCGGGGGGGTTCGGAGATACGCAGTATTTT
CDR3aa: CASSQAGGFGDTQYF

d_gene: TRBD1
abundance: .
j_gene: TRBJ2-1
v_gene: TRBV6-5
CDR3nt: TGTGCCAGCAGGTCAACGGACAGGGGGCTTCATGAGCAGTTCTTC
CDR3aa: CASRSTDRGLHEQFF

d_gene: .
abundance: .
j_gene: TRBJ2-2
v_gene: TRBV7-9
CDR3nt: TGTGCCAGCAGAGACCAGGGGGGCACCGGGGAGCTGTTTTTT
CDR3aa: CASRDQGGTGELFF

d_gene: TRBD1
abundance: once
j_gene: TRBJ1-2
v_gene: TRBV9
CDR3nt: TGTGCCAGCAGCGGGACAGGGTCAAACTATGGCTACACCTTC
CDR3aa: CASSGTGSNYGYTF

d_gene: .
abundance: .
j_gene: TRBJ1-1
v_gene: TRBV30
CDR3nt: TGTGCCTGGAATCTTCTCACTGAAGCTTTCTTT
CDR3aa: CAWNLLTEAFF

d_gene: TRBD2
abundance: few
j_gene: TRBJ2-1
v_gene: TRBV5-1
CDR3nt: TGCGCCAGCAGCCCTACGCCCGGGGGGGCCTACAATGAGCAGTTCTTC
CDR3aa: CASSPTPGGAYNEQFF

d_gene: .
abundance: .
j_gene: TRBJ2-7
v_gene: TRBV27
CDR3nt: TGTGCCAGCAGTCTAGTACGGACAGCCGAGCAGTACTTC
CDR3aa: CASSLVRTAEQYF

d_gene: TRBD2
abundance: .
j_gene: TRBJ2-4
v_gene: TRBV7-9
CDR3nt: TGTGCCAGCAGCTTAGGGACTAGCGGGAGTTTCGGTGACATTCAGTACTTC
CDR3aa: CASSLGTSGSFGDIQYF

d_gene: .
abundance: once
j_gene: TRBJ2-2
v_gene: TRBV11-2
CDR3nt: TGTGCCAGCAGCTCCTCTTTCGGGGAGCTGTTTTTT
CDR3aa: CASSSSFGELFF

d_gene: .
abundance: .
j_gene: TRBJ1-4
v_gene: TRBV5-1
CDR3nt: TGCGCCAGCAGCCTGTCGGGAGCAACTAATGAAAAACTGTTTTTT
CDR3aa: CASSLSGATNEKLFF

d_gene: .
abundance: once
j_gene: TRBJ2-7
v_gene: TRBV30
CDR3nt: TGTGCCGGGTTCCGGGGTTACGAGCAGTACTTC
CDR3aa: CAGFRGYEQYF

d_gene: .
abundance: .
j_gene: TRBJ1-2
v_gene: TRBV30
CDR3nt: TGTGCCTGGAGTGCGGGACTGGATGGCTACACCTTC
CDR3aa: CAWSAGLDGYTF

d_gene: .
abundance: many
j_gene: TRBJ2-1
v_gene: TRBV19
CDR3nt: TGTGCCAGTAGTATAAAACTAGCCGTTGAGCAGTTCTTC
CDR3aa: CASSIKLAVEQFF

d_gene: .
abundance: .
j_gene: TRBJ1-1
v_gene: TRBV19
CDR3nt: TGTGCCAGTTTCGGATTCGGGGGGCAAGCTTTCTTT
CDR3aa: CASFGFGGQAFF

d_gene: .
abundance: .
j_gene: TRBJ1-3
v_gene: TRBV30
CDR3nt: TGTGCCTGGAGTGTATTGGCAGGGGCCTCTAACACCATATATTTT
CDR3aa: CAWSVLAGASNTIYF

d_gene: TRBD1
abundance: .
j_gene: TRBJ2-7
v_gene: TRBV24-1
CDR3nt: TGTGCCACCAGTGAACGACCCGGGACAGGGCTGGGGGAGCAGTACTTC
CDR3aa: CATSERPGTGLGEQYF

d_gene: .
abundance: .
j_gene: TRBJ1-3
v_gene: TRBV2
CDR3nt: TGTGCCAGCAGTGAATCTAACACCATATATTTT
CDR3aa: CASSESNTIYF

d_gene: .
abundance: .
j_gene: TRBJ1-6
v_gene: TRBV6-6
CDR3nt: TGTGCCAGCAGCCGCGGGGGCGAACTCAGTTCACCCCTCCACTTT
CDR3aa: CASSRGGELSSPLHF

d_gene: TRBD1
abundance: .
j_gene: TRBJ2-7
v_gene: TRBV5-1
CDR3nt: TGCGCCAGCAGACGGACAGGGGCGGACGAGCAGTACTTC
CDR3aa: CASRRTGADEQYF

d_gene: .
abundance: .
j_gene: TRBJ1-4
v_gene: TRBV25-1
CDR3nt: TGTGCCAGCAGTCCCCCTGGGAGGGCTGGTGAAAAACTGTTTTTT
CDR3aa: CASSPPGRAGEKLFF

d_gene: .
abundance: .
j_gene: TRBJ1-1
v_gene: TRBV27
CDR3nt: TGTGCCAGCAGTTTGGCAGGGGCAAACACTGAAGCTTTCTTT
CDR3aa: CASSLAGANTEAFF

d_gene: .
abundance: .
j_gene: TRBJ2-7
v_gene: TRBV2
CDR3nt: TGTGCCAGCAGTCCGGGGAGGACTCCTTACGAGCAGTACTTC
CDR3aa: CASSPGRTPYEQYF

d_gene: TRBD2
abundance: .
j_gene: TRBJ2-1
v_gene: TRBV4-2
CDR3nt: TGTGCCAGCAGCCTCTTTACCGGGACTAGCGGGGGGGCGACCTACAATGAGCAGTTCTTC
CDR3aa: CASSLFTGTSGGATYNEQFF

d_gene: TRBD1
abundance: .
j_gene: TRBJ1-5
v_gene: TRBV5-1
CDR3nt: TGCGCCAGCAGCTCGGGACAGGCAGATCAGCCCCAGCATTTT
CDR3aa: CASSSGQADQPQHF

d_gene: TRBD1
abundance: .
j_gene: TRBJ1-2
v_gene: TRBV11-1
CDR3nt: TGTGCCAGCAGCCAAAATGGACAGGGCTATGGCTACACCTTC
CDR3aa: CASSQNGQGYGYTF

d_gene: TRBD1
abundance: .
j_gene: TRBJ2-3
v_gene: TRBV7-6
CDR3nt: TGTGCCAGCAGTCTCCGGGACAGGGGCACAGATACGCAGTATTTT
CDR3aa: CASSLRDRGTDTQYF

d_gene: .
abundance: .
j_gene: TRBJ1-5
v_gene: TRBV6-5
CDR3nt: TGTGCCAGCAGTCCACAGGGATACCAGCCCCAGCATTTT
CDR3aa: CASSPQGYQPQHF

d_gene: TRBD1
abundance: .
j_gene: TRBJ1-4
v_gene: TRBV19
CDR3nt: TGTGCCAGTAGTTTACAGGGGGATGAAAAACTGTTTTTT
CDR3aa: CASSLQGDEKLFF

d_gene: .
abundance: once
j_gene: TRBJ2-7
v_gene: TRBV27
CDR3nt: TGTGCCAGCAGTTCCCAAAATCAGGAAGAGCAGTACTTC
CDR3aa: CASSSQNQEEQYF

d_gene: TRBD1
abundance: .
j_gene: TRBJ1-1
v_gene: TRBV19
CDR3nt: TGTGCCAGCAGGCCGGCAGGGGGGAACACTGAAGCTTTCTTT
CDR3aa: CASRPAGGNTEAFF

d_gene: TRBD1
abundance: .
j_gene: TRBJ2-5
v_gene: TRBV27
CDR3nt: TGTGCCAGCAGTTTATGGACAGGGATCCGAGAGACCCAGTACTTC
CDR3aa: CASSLWTGIRETQYF

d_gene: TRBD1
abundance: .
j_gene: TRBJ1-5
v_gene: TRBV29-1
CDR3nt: TGCAGCGAGGGACAGACCATCAGCCTCAATAGCAATCAGCCCCAGCATTTT
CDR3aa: CSEGQTISLNSNQPQHF

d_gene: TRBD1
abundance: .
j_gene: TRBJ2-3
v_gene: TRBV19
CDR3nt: TGTGCCAGTAGTAAAGCCACAGGGGCCCGTCGCTCAGATACGCAGTATTTT
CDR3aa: CASSKATGARRSDTQYF

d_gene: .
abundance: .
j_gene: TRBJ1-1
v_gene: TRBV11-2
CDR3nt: TGTGCCAGCAGCTTGGGGAGTAGGAGGATGGACACTGAAGCTTTCTTT
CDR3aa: CASSLGSRRMDTEAFF

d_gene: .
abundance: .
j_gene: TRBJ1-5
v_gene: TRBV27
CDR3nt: TGTGCCAGCAGTTTACGTAGCGGGGGAGGGAGCAATCAGCCCCAGCATTTT
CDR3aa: CASSLRSGGGSNQPQHF

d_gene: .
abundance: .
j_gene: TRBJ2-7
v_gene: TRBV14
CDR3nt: TGTGCCAGCAGCCATAACAAGGCGGTTGGCGAGCAGTACTTC
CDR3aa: CASSHNKAVGEQYF

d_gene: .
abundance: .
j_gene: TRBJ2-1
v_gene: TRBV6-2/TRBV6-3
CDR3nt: TGTGCCAGCAGTTACTTGGGCGAGCAGTTCTTC
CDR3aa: CASSYLGEQFF

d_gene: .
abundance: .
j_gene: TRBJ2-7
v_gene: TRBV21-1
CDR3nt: TGTGCCAGCACCCAATCCAGGGGATTTTCCTACGAGCAGTACTTC
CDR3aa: CASTQSRGFSYEQYF